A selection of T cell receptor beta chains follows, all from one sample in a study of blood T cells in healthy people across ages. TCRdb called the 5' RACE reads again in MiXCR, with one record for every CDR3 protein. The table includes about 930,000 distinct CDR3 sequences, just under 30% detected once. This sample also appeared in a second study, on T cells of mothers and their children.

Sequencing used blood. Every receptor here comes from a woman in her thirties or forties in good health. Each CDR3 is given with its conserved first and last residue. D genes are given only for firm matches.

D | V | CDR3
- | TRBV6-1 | CASRRGSLLTSGNTIYF
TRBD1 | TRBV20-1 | CSANSGGNGQFF
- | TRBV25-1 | CASSESWLGGLQETQYF
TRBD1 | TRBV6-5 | CASSQGEGGCEQYF
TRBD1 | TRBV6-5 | CASSVLGTAANYGYTF
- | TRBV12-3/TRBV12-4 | CTSSASPVYERYF
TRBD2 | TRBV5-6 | CASSGLAGGFTDTQYF
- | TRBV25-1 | CASSTLGDSGDTQYF
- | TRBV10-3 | CAISESHQGTGANVLTF
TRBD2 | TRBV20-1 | CSASIAGESEQYF
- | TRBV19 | CASSIGGTTRGNEQFF
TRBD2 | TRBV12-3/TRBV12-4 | CASSGGTSGSETQYF
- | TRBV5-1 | CASSWGASDTQYF
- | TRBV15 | CATSRDRLPQETQYF
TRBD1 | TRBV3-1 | CASSSLGDREETQYF
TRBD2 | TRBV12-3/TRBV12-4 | CASRTSGGTPTDTQYF
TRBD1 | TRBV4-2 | CASSRTGGDNIQYF
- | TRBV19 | CASSPVRGGSYEQYF
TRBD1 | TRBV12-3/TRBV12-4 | CASRGGQDAYTEQFF
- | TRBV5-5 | CASSLQGGNNEQFF
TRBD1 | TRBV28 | CASSDGQGGYGYTF
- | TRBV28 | CASSMGMFPHEQYF
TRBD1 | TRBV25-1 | CASSETGYFIEAFF
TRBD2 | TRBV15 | CATSRGNLAGGFETQYF
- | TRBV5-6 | CASSGGGGLNSPLHF
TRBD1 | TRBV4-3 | CASSQVYRGEQYF
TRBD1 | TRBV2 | CASRGTGVVNSPLHF
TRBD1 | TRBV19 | CASSVSSGQANYNEQFF
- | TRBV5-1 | CAGSLQGWTEAFF
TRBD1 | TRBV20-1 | CSARRARGRETQYF
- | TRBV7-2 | CASSFQFGETQYF
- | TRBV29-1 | CSVEGATSGAYF
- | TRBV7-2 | CASRPGVSTDTQYF
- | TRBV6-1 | CASSDTQGWDTEAFF
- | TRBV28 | CASSGRGLTRQRSNQPQHF
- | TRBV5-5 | CASSFEQDTGELFF
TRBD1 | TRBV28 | CASSPPGQARAREAFF
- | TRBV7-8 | CASTPEGYYGYTF
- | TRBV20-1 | CSASTLLEDTQYF
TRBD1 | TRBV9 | CASSAIWDSRADTQYF
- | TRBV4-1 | CASSQAGGEQFF
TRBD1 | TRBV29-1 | CSVEVTGVQQETQYF
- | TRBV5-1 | CASRVGETSYNEQFF
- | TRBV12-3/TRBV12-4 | CASSLEGQGTSPLHF
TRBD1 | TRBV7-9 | CASSLDDRGDTEAFF
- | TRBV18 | CASSPGGYSPLHF
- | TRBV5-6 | CASSLSLHRTPLGLNTEAFF
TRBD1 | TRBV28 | CASSLGQPYEQYF
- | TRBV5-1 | CASSLVSDSYEQYF
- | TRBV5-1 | CASNRDPSFGNTQYF
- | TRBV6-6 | CASSTRDSSTDTQYF